This T cell receptor beta chain derives from a study of cytomegalovirus exposure and HLA in healthy donors. General study results and limits: Across donors, most TCRs were seen rarely, yet some public ones were widespread. The study listed some 160 cytomegalovirus-associated TCR beta chains.

Concerning this clone itself: The antigen is undetermined.

TCRdb's copy holds only in-frame clones and misses some; the assay was immunoSEQ multiplex PCR. The sample includes about 100,000 clones, about 85% of them seen just once. The junction had 12 bases not matched to a gene; V was cut back by 3 bases and J by 2 bases. CDR3 length: 18 amino acids. Germline V CDR1 and CDR2: SGHAT, FQNNGV. Sequencing used PBMCs. This sequence originates from a woman under 30 in good health and CMV-seronegative. This chain uses TRBV11-2 with TRBJ2-1; 8 bases match TRBD2. In DNA form, the CDR3 reads TGTGCCAGCAGCTTGTTTGGCAGCGGGGGATTAACCTACAATGAGCAGTTCTTC. It translates to CASSLFGSGGLTYNEQFF.